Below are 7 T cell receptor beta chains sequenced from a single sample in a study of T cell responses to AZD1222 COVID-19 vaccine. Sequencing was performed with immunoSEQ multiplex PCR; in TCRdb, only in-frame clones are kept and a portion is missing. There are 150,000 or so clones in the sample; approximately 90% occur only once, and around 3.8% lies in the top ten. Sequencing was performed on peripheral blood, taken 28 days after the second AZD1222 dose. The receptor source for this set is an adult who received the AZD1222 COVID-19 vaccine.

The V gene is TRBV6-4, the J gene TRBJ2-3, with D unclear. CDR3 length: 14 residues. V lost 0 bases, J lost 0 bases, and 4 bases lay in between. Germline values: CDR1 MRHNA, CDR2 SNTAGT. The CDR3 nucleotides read TGTGCCAGCAGTGACTCAGACAGCACAGATACGCAGTATTTT. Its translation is CASSDSDSTDTQYF.

The CDR3 DNA reads TGTGCCAGCAGCTTGCCCGGGACAGGGGCCTTAACTGGGGCCAACGTCCTGACTTTC. As protein: CASSLPGTGALTGANVLTF. The rearrangement uses TRBV7-8 and TRBJ2-6; 10 bases are a match to TRBD1. Trimming cost V 3 bases and J 2 bases; bases outside gene matches: 10. The CDR3 contains 19 residues. Germline V lookup: CDR1 SGHVS, CDR2 FQNEAQ.

This CDR3 is CASSPTDSYGYTF. As DNA, the CDR3 is TGTGCCAGCAGCCCCACAGATAGCTATGGCTACACCTTC. The rearrangement uses TRBV11-2 and TRBJ1-2; the D is unclear. Trimming shortened V by 5 bases and J by 4 bases, and 11 bases separated the two germline ends. The CDR3 contains 13 residues. The germline V gene has CDR1 SGHAT and CDR2 FQNNGV.

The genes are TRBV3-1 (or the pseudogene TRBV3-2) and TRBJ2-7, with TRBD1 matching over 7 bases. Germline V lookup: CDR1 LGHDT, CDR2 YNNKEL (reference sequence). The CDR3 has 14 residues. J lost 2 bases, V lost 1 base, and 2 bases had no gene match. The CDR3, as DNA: TGTGCCAGCAGCCAAGTGAGGGGGCCCTACGAGCAGTACTTC. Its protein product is CASSQVRGPYEQYF.

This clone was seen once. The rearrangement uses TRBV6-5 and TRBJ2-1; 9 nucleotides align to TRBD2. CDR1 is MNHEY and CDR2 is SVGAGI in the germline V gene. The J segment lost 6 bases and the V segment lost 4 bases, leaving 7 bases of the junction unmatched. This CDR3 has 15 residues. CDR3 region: CASSSSGRQGNEQFF. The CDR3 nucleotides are TGTGCCAGCAGTTCGAGCGGGAGGCAGGGCAATGAGCAGTTCTTC.

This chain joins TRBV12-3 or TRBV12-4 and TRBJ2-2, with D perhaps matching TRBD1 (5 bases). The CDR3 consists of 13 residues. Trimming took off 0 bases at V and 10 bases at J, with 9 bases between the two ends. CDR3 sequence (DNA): TGTGCCAGCAGTTTAGCGGTCAGGGTGGAGCTGTTTTTT. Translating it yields CASSLAVRVELFF.

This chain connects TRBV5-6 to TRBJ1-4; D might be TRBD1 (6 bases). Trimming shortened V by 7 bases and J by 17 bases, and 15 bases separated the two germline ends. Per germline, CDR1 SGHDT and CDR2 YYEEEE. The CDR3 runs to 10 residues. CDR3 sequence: CASSLTGFFF. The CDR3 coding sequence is TGTGCCAGCTCACTGACAGGCTTTTTTTTT. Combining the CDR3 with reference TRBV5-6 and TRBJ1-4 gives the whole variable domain DAGVTQSPTHLIKTRGQQVTLRCSPKSGHDTVSWYQQALGQGPQFIFQYYEEEERQRGNFPDRFSGHQFPNYSSELNVNALLLGDSALYLCASSLTGFFFGSGTQLSVL.